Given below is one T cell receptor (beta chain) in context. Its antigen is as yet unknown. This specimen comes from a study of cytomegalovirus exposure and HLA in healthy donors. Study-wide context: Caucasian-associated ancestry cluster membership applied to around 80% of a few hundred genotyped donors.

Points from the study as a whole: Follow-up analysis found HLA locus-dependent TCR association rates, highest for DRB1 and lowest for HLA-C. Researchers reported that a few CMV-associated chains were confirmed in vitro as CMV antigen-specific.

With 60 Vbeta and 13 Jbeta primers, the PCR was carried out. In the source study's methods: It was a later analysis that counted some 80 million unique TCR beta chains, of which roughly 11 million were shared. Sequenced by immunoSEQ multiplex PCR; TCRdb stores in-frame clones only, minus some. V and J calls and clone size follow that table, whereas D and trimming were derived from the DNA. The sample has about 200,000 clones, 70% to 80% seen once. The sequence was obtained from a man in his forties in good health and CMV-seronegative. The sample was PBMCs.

The CDR3 sequence: CASSLGQGNSPLHF. The CDR3 DNA sequence: TGTGCCAGCAGCCTGGGACAGGGAAATTCACCCCTCCACTTT. The chain carries TRBV13 and TRBJ1-6; TRBD1 matches at 9 bases. The CDR3 runs to 14 residues. The germline CDR1 and CDR2 sequences are PRHDT and FYEKMQ (reference sequence). Losses at the gene ends were 5 bases for V and 7 bases for J; bases not matched to a gene: 3.